Listed below are T cell receptor beta chains from one sample, sequenced in a study of blood T cell repertoires in COVID-19. Data came from immunoSEQ multiplex PCR; TCRdb stores just in-frame clones and leaves some out. The sample lists fewer than 110,000 clones, around 87% occurring once. The specimen was peripheral blood. The source is a woman aged 25 to 39 with acute or convalescent COVID-19. Each CDR3 is given with its conserved first and last residue. D genes are given only for firm matches. A clone size is listed for some rows: how often the clone was seen (once, few, many), or a class if it is expanded.

TRBJ1-6 | - | - | TRBV3-1/TRBV3-2 | CASSQGISYNSPLHF | TGTGCCAGCAGCCAAGGTATCTCCTATAATTCACCCCTCCACTTT
TRBJ1-1 | few | TRBD1 | TRBV7-9 | CASSRGQGAPDTEAFF | TGTGCCAGCAGCCGCGGACAGGGGGCGCCGGACACTGAAGCTTTCTTT
TRBJ1-5 | few | - | TRBV7-9 | CASSLAGGDGNQPQHF | TGTGCCAGCAGCTTAGCAGGGGGGGACGGCAATCAGCCCCAGCATTTT
TRBJ1-2 | - | TRBD1 | TRBV6-5 | CASRGQFYGYTF | TGTGCCAGCAGGGGACAGTTCTATGGCTACACCTTC
TRBJ2-5 | few | - | TRBV10-3 | CAISSSSGETQYF | TGTGCCATCTCCTCTTCCTCAGGGGAGACCCAGTACTTC
TRBJ1-4 | few | - | TRBV9 | CASSSDRQGSEKLFF | TGTGCCAGCAGCTCAGACAGGCAGGGAAGTGAAAAACTGTTTTTT
TRBJ2-4 | - | TRBD2 | TRBV29-1 | CSETSAGAELAKNIQYF | TGCAGCGAGACTTCAGCGGGGGCAGAACTAGCCAAAAACATTCAGTACTTC
TRBJ2-1 | - | TRBD1 | TRBV11-2 | CASSPGQGSYNEQFF | TGTGCCAGCAGCCCGGGACAGGGATCCTACAATGAGCAGTTCTTC
TRBJ2-1 | - | - | TRBV5-1 | CASSLRARDQTYNEQFF | TGCGCCAGCAGCTTAAGGGCGCGGGACCAAACCTACAATGAGCAGTTCTTC
TRBJ2-6 | - | - | TRBV15 | CATSRETGSGANVLTF | TGTGCCACCAGCAGAGAAACGGGTTCTGGGGCCAACGTCCTGACTTTC